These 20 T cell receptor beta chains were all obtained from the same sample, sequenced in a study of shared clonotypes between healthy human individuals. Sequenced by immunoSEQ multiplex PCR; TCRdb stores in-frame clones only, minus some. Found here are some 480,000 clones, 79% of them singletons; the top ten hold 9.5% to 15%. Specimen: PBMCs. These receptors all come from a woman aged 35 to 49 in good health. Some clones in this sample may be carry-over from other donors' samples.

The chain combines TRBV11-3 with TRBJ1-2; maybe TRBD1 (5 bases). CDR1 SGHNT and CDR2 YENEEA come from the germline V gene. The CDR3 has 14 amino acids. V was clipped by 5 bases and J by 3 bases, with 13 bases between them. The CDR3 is CASSLGVRYYGYTF. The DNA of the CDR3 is TGTGCCAGCAGCCTAGGGGTGAGGTACTATGGCTACACCTTC.

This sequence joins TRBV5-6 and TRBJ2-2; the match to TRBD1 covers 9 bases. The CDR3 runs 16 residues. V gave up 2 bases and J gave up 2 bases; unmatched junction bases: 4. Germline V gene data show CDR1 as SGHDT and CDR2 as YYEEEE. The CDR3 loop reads CASSFGTGKNTGELFF. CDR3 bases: TGTGCCAGCAGCTTTGGGACAGGGAAAAACACCGGGGAGCTGTTTTTT.

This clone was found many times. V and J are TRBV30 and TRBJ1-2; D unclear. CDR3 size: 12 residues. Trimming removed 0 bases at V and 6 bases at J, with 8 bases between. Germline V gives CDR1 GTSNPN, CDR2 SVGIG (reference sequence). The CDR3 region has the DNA TGTGCCTGGAGTGTACGGGCGGATGGCTACACCTTC. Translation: CAWSVRADGYTF. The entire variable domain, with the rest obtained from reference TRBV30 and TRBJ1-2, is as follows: SQTIHQWPATLVQPVGSPLSLECTVEGTSNPNLYWYRQAAGRGLQLLFYSVGIGQISSEVPQNLSASRPQDRQFILSSKKLLLSDSGFYLCAWSVRADGYTFGSGTRLTVV.

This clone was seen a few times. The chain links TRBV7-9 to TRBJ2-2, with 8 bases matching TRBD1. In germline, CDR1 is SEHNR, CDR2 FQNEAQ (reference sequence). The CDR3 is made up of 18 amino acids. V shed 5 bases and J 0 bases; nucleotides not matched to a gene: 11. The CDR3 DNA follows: TGTGCCAGCAGCCCCGGACAGGGTTCTTTCTCGAACACCGGGGAGCTGTTTTTT. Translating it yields CASSPGQGSFSNTGELFF.

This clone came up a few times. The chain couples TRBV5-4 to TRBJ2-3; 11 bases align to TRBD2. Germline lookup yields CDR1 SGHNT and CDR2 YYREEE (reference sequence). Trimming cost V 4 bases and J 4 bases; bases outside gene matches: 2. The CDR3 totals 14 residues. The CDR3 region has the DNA TGTGCCAGCAGCCCACTAGCGGGAGCAGATACGCAGTATTTT. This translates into CASSPLAGADTQYF.

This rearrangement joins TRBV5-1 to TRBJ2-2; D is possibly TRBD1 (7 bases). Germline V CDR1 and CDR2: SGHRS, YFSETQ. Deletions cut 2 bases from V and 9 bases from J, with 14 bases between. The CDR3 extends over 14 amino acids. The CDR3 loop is CASSFSGGGRELFF. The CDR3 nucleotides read TGCGCCAGCAGCTTCTCAGGAGGGGGCCGGGAGCTGTTTTTT.

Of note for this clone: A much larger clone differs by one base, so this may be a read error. The CDR3 region is CASSQGQGLNTGELFF. CDR3 nucleotides: TGTGCCAGCAGCCAGGGACAGGGTTTGAACACCGGGGAGCTGTTTTTT. This rearrangement joins TRBV5-4 to TRBJ2-2; 9 bases are shared with TRBD1. Germline lookup yields CDR1 SGHNT and CDR2 YYREEE (reference sequence). The CDR3 length is 16 residues. The J segment lost 1 base and the V segment lost 4 bases, leaving 5 bases of the junction unmatched.

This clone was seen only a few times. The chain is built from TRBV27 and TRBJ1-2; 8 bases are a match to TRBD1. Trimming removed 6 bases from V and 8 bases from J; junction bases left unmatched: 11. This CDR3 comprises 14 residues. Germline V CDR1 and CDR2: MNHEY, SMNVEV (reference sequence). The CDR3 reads CASRGSGGDSGYTF. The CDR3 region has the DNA TGTGCCAGCAGGGGTTCAGGGGGCGATTCCGGCTACACCTTC.

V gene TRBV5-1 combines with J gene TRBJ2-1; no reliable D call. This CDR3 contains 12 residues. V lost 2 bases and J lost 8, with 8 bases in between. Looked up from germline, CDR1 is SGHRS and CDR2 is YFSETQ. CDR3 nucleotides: TGCGCCAGCAGCTTTCCAGATGATGAGCAGTTCTTC. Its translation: CASSFPDDEQFF.

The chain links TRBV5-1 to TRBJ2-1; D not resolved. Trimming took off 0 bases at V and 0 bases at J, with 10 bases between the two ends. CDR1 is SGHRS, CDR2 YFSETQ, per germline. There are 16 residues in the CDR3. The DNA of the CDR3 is TGCGCCAGCAGCTTGGCCGCTGGTAGCTCCTACAATGAGCAGTTCTTC. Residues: CASSLAAGSSYNEQFF.

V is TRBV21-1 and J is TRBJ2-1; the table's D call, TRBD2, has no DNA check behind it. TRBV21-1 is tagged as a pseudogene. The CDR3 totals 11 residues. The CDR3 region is CASSSGNEQFF. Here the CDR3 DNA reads TGTGCCAGCAGCAGCGGGAATGAGCAGTTCTTC.

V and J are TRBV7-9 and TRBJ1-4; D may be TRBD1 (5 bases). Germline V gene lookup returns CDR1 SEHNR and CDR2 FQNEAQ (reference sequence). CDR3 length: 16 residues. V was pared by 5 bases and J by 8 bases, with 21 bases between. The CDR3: CASSVGTGTFGEKLFF. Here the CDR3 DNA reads TGTGCCAGCAGCGTCGGGACCGGGACTTTCGGGGAAAAACTGTTTTTT.

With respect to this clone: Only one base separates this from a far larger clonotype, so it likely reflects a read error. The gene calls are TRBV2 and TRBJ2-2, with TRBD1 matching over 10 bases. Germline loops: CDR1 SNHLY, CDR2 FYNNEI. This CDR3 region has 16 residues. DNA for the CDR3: TGTGCCAGCTCCGGGACAGGGGTCGGTCTCACCGGGGGGCTGTTTTTT. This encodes CASSGTGVGLTGGLFF.

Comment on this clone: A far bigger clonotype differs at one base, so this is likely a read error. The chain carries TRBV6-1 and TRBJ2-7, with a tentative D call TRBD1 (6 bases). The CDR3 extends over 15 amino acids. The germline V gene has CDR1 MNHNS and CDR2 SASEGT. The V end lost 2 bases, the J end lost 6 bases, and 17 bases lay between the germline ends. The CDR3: CASSELAGAPSEQYF. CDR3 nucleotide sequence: TGTGCCAGCAGTGAACTGGCAGGGGCACCTTCCGAGCAGTACTTC.

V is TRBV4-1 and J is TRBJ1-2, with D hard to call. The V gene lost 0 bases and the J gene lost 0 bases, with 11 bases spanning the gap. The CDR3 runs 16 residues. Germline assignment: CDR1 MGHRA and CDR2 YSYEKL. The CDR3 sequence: CASSQDLGRTNYGYTF. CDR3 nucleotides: TGCGCCAGCAGCCAAGATCTAGGCAGAACTAACTATGGCTACACCTTC.

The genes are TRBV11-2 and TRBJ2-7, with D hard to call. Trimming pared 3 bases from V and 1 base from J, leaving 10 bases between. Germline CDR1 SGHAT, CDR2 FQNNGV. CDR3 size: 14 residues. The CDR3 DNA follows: TGTGCCAGCAGCTTGCGTTGGGGTTCCTACGAGCAGTACTTC. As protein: CASSLRWGSYEQYF.

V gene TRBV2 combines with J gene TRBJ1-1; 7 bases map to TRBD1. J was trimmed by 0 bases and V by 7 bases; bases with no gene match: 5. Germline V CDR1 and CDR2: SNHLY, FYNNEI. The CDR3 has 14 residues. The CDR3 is CASTRGSLNTEAFF. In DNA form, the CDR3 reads TGTGCCAGCACCAGGGGGTCCTTGAACACTGAAGCTTTCTTT.

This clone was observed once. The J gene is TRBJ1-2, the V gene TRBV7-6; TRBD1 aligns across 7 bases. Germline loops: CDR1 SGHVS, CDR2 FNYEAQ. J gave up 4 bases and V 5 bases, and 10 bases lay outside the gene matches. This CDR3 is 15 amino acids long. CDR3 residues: CASSPDRVWFYGYTF. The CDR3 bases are TGTGCCAGCAGCCCCGACAGGGTTTGGTTCTATGGCTACACCTTC.

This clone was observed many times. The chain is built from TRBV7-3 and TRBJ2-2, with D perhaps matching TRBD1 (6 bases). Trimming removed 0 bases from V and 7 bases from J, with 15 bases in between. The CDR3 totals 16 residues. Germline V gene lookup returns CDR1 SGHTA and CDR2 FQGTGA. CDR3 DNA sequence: TGTGCCAGCAGCTTAACTGCTGTCGCCAGGGGCGGGGAGCTGTTTTTT. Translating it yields CASSLTAVARGGELFF.

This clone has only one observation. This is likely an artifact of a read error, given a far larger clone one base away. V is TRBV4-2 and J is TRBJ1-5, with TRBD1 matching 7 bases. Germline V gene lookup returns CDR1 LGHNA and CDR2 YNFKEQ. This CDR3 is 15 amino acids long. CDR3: CAGSHRDSRNQPQHF. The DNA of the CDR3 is TGTGCCGGCAGCCACCGGGACAGTCGCAATCAGCCCCAGCATTTT.